Described below is a single T cell receptor beta chain sequence and its context. What antigen it recognizes has not been identified. No base quality values were provided; no much bigger clone lies one nucleotide off. Library method: 5' RACE. The reads were generated on an Illumina HiSeq 2500. A second roughly 7 to 12 cycle PCR used a sample-barcoded 5' primer and a J-beta primer mix. Each TCR beta cDNA molecule received a unique molecular identifier from a template-switch 5' adaptor carrying 12 random nucleotides. Each sample yielded at least 2.5 million CDR3-containing paired-end reads. First-strand cDNA was synthesized from all RNA with the Mint cDNA synthesis kit, primed by a TRBC-specific oligonucleotide. All cDNA was treated with uracil-DNA glycosylase and then went through a first 18-cycle PCR with the universal primers M1SS and BC2_uni_R. As for the authors' bioinformatics: Normalization of each sample was performed by random selection of 1 million high-quality reads, each carrying a distinct molecular identifier. Reads sharing molecular identifiers were discarded rather than binned into consensus sequences. MiTCR, with a Q25 quality threshold and the strictest error-elimination algorithm, was used for CDR3 identification, clonotype clustering and error correction. A nonparametric unseen species model with Euler transformation was used to estimate a lower bound on total TCR beta diversity. TCRdb reworked the public reads: Q25 trimming with fastp, MiXCR clone assembly, productive beta chains retained. Each entry merges the rows of one CDR3 protein and shows their most common DNA and genes. TCRdb's processing, not the study's, gives the V and J calls here. This sample lists roughly 860,000 distinct CDR3 sequences; approximately 59% were detected once. The ten largest clones represent 25% to 35% of the sample.

Systemically healthy Caucasian individuals from Russia, 39 in total and aged about 6 to 100 years, were included as donors. Approximately 9.3 milliliters of peripheral blood were collected from each donor into EDTA-treated Vacutainer tubes. Ficoll-Paque density-gradient centrifugation was used to isolate PBMCs, with at least 7 million per sample. Total RNA, at least 6 micrograms per sample, was extracted from PBMCs with Trizol reagent. Naive CD45RAhigh/CD27high T cell percentages were measured by flow cytometry on a PBMC aliquot from every donor. Trimming at the junction amounts to 3 bases on V and 8 bases on J, and the germline ends lie 10 bases apart. CDR1 MNHEY and CDR2 SVGEGT were looked up in the germline V gene. From the cysteine up to the phenylalanine, the CDR3 has a length of 12 residues. Only CDR3 DNA remains: 36 bases, in frame from the first base. These data come from a study of blood T cells in healthy people across ages (dated by TCRdb to between 2014 and 2017). In terms of the full investigation: In model experiments, roughly one uniquely barcoded TCR beta cDNA molecule per two T cells was captured by template switching. Age-related changes in TCR beta repertoire diversity were measured in the study by deep sequencing normalized with unique cDNA molecular identifiers. The study analyzed two additional independent replicas of 1 million unique cDNA reads from the same blood draw for two donors, one aged 18 to 30 and one aged 80 or older. The donors were divided into four age groups: young (average approximately 15 years), middle-aged (roughly 42), aged (about 61) and long-lived (about 90). To avoid experimental bias, donors of different ages were distributed randomly across sequencing lanes. Study-level results and caveats: Because profiling used bulk unsorted PBMCs, naive and antigen-experienced compartments could not be compared conclusively. Because the CMV infection status of the donors was unknown, age-related changes in expanded clonotypes may potentially have been confounded. Observed TCR beta diversity per million T cells fell roughly linearly with age, and a significant reduction was already apparent by age approximately 40. The long-lived group showed more naive CD4+ T cells, fewer expanded clones and increased TCR diversity than the aged group, suggesting age selection. Total diversity estimates from one million sequenced T cells were considered lower bounds and underestimates. The percentage of naive T cells measured by flow cytometry correlated strongly with observed TCR beta diversity.

The chain is assembled from TRBV6-2 or TRBV6-3 and TRBJ1-2, and the D gene may be TRBD1, 5 bases matching. Sequenced sample: blood. This clonotype originated in a man aged 25-40 years in good health. Read as DNA, the sequence is TGTGCCAGCAGTTATACCGGGGCCGGCTACACCTTC. It specifies CASSYTGAGYTF.